These 28 T cell receptor beta chains came from one sample sequenced in a study of cytomegalovirus exposure and HLA in healthy donors. Primers included in the PCR were 60 Vbeta and 13 Jbeta primers. Profiled with immunoSEQ multiplex PCR; TCRdb holds only in-frame clones, not every one. The table includes 150,000 to 200,000 clones, around 80% detected once. The sample was PBMCs. All receptors come from a woman in her 30s in good health and CMV-seronegative.

The chain couples TRBV7-9 to TRBJ1-1; D uncertain. The CDR3 has 12 amino acids. Germline values: CDR1 SEHNR, CDR2 FQNEAQ (reference sequence). Between the trimmed V and J ends, which lost 0 bases and 8 bases, there was a span of 7 bases. The CDR3 spells CASSLARREAFF. The CDR3 bases are TGTGCCAGCAGCTTAGCCCGCCGGGAAGCTTTCTTT.

The V gene is TRBV6-5, the J gene TRBJ2-7; TRBD2 matches 9 bases. The CDR3 has 15 amino acids. J was trimmed by 5 bases and V by 2 bases; bases with no gene match: 7. Germline V gene lookup returns CDR1 MNHEY and CDR2 SVGAGI. Here the CDR3 reads CASSYLSGGKDEQYF. In DNA, the CDR3 is TGTGCCAGCAGTTACCTTAGCGGGGGCAAGGACGAGCAGTACTTC.

The chain uses TRBV5-5 and TRBJ1-1, with 7 nucleotides matching TRBD1. CDR1 is SGHKS and CDR2 is YYEKEE in the germline V gene (reference sequence). Trimming cost V 5 bases and J 6 bases; bases outside gene matches: 4. The length of the CDR3 is 12 residues. The CDR3 spells CASSSTGAEAFF. In DNA, the CDR3 is TGTGCCAGCAGTTCTACAGGGGCTGAAGCTTTCTTT.

About this clone: Compared with germline, one end of the junction differs, possibly owing to a read error. The chain carries TRBV7-9 and TRBJ2-2; D is possibly TRBD1 (5 bases). Germline CDR1 and CDR2: SEHNR and FQNEAQ (reference sequence). This CDR3 region has 16 residues. The chain's CDR3 is CSSDSPGRADTGELFF. The DNA of the CDR3 is TGTTCCAGCGACTCGCCGGGCAGGGCTGACACCGGGGAGCTGTTTTTT. Using reference TRBV7-9 and TRBJ2-2 for the parts outside the CDR3, the full variable domain is DTGVSQNPRHKITKRGQNVTFRCDPISEHNRLYWYRQTLGQGPEFLTYFQNEAQLEKSRLLSDRFSAERPKGSFSTLEIQRTEQGDSAMYLCSSDSPGRADTGELFFGEGSRLTVL.

The rearrangement uses TRBV4-3 and TRBJ1-5; TRBD1 might be the D (5 bases). Deletions cut 0 bases from V and 4 bases from J, with 13 bases between. Germline V gives CDR1 LGHNA, CDR2 YSLEER. The CDR3 loop spans 16 amino acids. CDR3 loop: CASSQDFAGINQPQHF. The CDR3 coding sequence is TGCGCCAGCAGCCAAGATTTTGCAGGGATTAATCAGCCCCAGCATTTT.

This sequence joins TRBV6-5 and TRBJ1-1, with D tentatively TRBD1 (5 bases). The V and J ends lost 4 bases and 5 bases respectively, with 14 bases between them. Germline V CDR1 and CDR2: MNHEY, SVGAGI. The CDR3 has 14 residues. CDR3 amino acids: CASSSRGGRTEAFF. CDR3 nucleotides: TGTGCCAGCAGTTCTCGGGGGGGGAGAACTGAAGCTTTCTTT.

V is TRBV13 and J is TRBJ2-5, with 8 positions matching TRBD2. Trimming took 0 bases from V and 6 from J; bases not matched to a gene: 6. The CDR3 is 15 residues long. Germline V gene data show CDR1 as PRHDT and CDR2 as FYEKMQ (reference sequence). The CDR3 region has the DNA TGTGCCAGCAGCTTAGGCGGGGGGGCCTACCAGACCCAGTACTTC. This translates into CASSLGGGAYQTQYF.

The CDR3 DNA reads TGTGCCAGTAGTTCACGTAGCGGGAGGGCCCCTGCGCAGTTCTTC. Protein product: CASSSRSGRAPAQFF. The chain links TRBV19 to TRBJ2-1; 11 bases agree with TRBD2. This CDR3 comprises 15 residues. V was clipped by 5 bases and J by 12 bases; unmatched bases: 12. CDR1 LNHDA and CDR2 SQIVND come from the germline V gene (reference sequence).

This sequence joins TRBV19 and TRBJ2-2; maybe TRBD1 (6 bases). The CDR3 is made up of 17 amino acids. V was cut by 4 bases and J by 1 base, with 16 bases left in between. The germline gives CDR1 LNHDA, CDR2 SQIVND (reference sequence). CDR3 in DNA: TGTGCCAGTAGTAAGGGGGTCGGGACACAGAACACCGGGGAGCTGTTTTTT. Translated, it gives CASSKGVGTQNTGELFF.

The chain joins TRBV6-5 to TRBJ2-2; 10 positions match TRBD1. Germline lookup yields CDR1 MNHEY and CDR2 SVGAGI. This CDR3 is built from 15 residues. V shed 8 bases, J shed 6 bases, and the junction held 9 bases outside the gene matches. DNA of the CDR3: TGTGCCAGCTGCCGGGACAGGGGCGGCGCCGGGGAGCTGTTTTTT. This gives the protein CASCRDRGGAGELFF.

The rearrangement joins TRBV23-1 to TRBJ1-5; D gene uncertain. TRBV23-1 is marked as an open reading frame, function uncertain. V dropped 3 bases and J dropped 1 base, with 16 bases sitting between them. CDR3 length equals 17 residues. CDR3 DNA: TGCGCCAGCAGTCAGCGGGTACGCGGGATAAGCAATCAGCCCCAGCATTTT. It yields the protein CASSQRVRGISNQPQHF.

V gene TRBV7-9 combines with J gene TRBJ2-5; D may be TRBD2 (6 bases). The V gene's germline CDR1 is SEHNR and CDR2 FQNEAQ (reference sequence). The germline V and J ends were trimmed by 5 bases and 0 bases, with 13 bases remaining between them. The CDR3 runs 15 residues. The CDR3 protein is CASSPPVADQETQYF. DNA for the CDR3: TGTGCCAGCAGCCCGCCCGTAGCGGACCAAGAGACCCAGTACTTC.

The chain joins TRBV25-1 to TRBJ1-2; D call uncertain. The CDR3 is 12 residues long. Germline-derived CDR1 and CDR2 are MGHDK and SYGVNS. Trimming removed 3 bases at V and 2 bases at J, with 4 bases between. The CDR3 coding sequence is TGTGCCAGCAGTGACCAGAACTATGGCTACACCTTC. Protein sequence: CASSDQNYGYTF.

The chain couples TRBV7-9 to TRBJ1-3; the D gene is possibly TRBD1 (6 bases). CDR3 size: 14 residues. CDR1 and CDR2 from the germline V gene are SEHNR and FQNEAQ (reference sequence). V shed 6 bases and J shed 0 bases, with 9 bases lying between them. For the CDR3, the DNA is TGTGCCAGCAGACGGACAGCCTCTGGAAACACCATATATTTT. It specifies CASRRTASGNTIYF.

V gene TRBV9 combines with J gene TRBJ1-6, with 7 bases that match TRBD1. The CDR3 extends over 15 amino acids. Germline lookup yields CDR1 SGDLS and CDR2 YYNGEE. J lost 3 bases, V lost 4 bases, and 4 bases had no gene match. The CDR3 DNA is TGTGCCAGCAGCCCCCGGGACAGCTATAATTCACCCCTCCACTTT. Encoded protein: CASSPRDSYNSPLHF.

The chain uses TRBV14 and TRBJ1-1; D possibly corresponds to TRBD1 (5 bases). CDR1 is SGHDN, CDR2 FVKESK, per germline. V was clipped by 0 bases and J by 7 bases, with 12 bases between them. The CDR3 runs 14 residues. CDR3 residues: CASSQDAGYSEAFF. DNA for the CDR3: TGTGCCAGCAGCCAAGATGCAGGGTATAGTGAAGCTTTCTTT.

The J gene is TRBJ2-5, the V gene TRBV5-1; no clear D gene. Germline V gene data show CDR1 as SGHRS and CDR2 as YFSETQ. The CDR3 sequence is 14 residues long. Trimming pared 4 bases from V and 3 bases from J, leaving 13 bases between. For the CDR3, the DNA is TGCGCCAGCAGCACACAGAGAATTAAAGAGACCCAGTACTTC. It yields the protein CASSTQRIKETQYF.

The rearrangement uses TRBV18 and TRBJ2-2; D gene ambiguous. Trimming cost V 2 bases and J 0 bases, with 10 bases left between them. Germline-derived CDR1 and CDR2 are KGHSH and LQKENI. CDR3 length equals 16 residues. CDR3 amino acids: CASSPSLYPNTGELFF. In DNA, the CDR3 is TGTGCCAGCTCACCAAGTCTCTATCCGAACACCGGGGAGCTGTTTTTT.

This chain joins TRBV10-1 and TRBJ1-2, with D unclear. The CDR3 is made up of 16 amino acids. Germline-derived CDR1 and CDR2 are WNHNN and SYGVQD (reference sequence). V was cut by 3 bases and J by 8 bases, with 22 bases left in between. This CDR3 reads CASSDRNKAGIEGYTF. CDR3 nucleotide sequence: TGCGCCAGCAGTGACCGAAACAAGGCGGGTATTGAAGGCTACACCTTC.

This clone was seen more than once but under ten times. The V gene is TRBV5-1, the J gene TRBJ2-5; D call uncertain. The J call could be wrong; TRBJ2-7 is a better fit for the DNA end. The CDR3 is 14 residues long. Germline V gene lookup returns CDR1 SGHRS and CDR2 YFSETQ. CDR3 bases: TGCGCCAGCAGCTTGGTGGGCCAAGCCTACGAGCAGTACTTC. Translating it yields CASSLVGQAYEQYF.

A few counts support this clone. The CDR3 sequence: CASSLEFRGRAGELFF. The CDR3 region has the DNA TGTGCCAGCAGCTTAGAGTTCAGGGGGCGCGCCGGGGAGCTGTTTTTT. The chain links TRBV11-2 to TRBJ2-2; 8 nucleotides align to TRBD1. V lost 0 bases and J lost 6; bases outside the gene matches: 6. Germline V lookup: CDR1 SGHAT, CDR2 FQNNGV. The CDR3 loop spans 16 amino acids. Based on the CDR3 plus reference TRBV11-2 and TRBJ2-2, the full variable domain is EAGVAQSPRYKIIEKRQSVAFWCNPISGHATLYWYQQILGQGPKLLIQFQNNGVVDDSQLPKDRFSAERLKGVDSTLKIQPAKLEDSAVYLCASSLEFRGRAGELFFGEGSRLTVL.

V and J are TRBV29-1 and TRBJ2-2, with TRBD1 matching over 10 bases. Looked up from germline, CDR1 is SQVTM and CDR2 is ANQGSEA. V gave up 6 bases and J gave up 4 bases; unmatched junction bases: 8. CDR3 size: 15 residues. The CDR3 nucleotides are TGCAGCGTGAGGCCGGGACAGGGGATCACCGGGGAGCTGTTTTTT. Protein: CSVRPGQGITGELFF.

V gene TRBV28 combines with J gene TRBJ2-7; 8 bases map to TRBD2. The CDR3 sequence is 14 residues long. Germline V lookup: CDR1 MDHEN, CDR2 SYDVKM. J gave up 2 bases and V 5 bases, and 5 bases lay outside the gene matches. CDR3 sequence: CASSTTSGAYEQYF. CDR3 DNA: TGTGCCAGCAGTACCACTAGCGGAGCCTACGAGCAGTACTTC.

The chain couples TRBV18 to TRBJ1-5, with D unclear. Germline V lookup: CDR1 KGHSH, CDR2 LQKENI. With 3 bases removed from V and 7 bases from J, the gap between germline ends came to 16 bases. This CDR3 region has 15 residues. As DNA, the CDR3 is TGTGCCAGCTCACCCAAAAGGATCGGGGAACAGCCCCAGCATTTT. Translation gives CASSPKRIGEQPQHF. Full variable domain (rest looked up from reference TRBV18 and TRBJ1-5): NAGVMQNPRHLVRRRGQEARLRCSPMKGHSHVYWYRQLPEEGLKFMVYLQKENIIDESGMPKERFSAEFPKEGPSILRIQQVVRGDSAAYFCASSPKRIGEQPQHFGDGTRLSIL.

This chain joins TRBV4-3 and TRBJ1-4, with 10 bases fitting TRBD1. The J segment lost 8 bases and the V segment lost 0 bases, leaving 9 bases of the junction unmatched. Per the germline V gene, CDR1 is LGHNA and CDR2 is YSLEER. This CDR3 has 17 amino acids. CDR3 coding DNA: TGCGCCAGCAGCCAAGACGCAACCGGGACAGGGGAGGAAAAACTGTTTTTT. The encoded protein is CASSQDATGTGEEKLFF.

The chain is built from TRBV7-2 and TRBJ2-7, with TRBD2 identical over 8 bases. V gave up 0 bases and J gave up 3 bases; unmatched junction bases: 1. CDR1 and CDR2 (germline): SGHTA, FQGNSA. CDR3 size: 14 residues. CDR3 sequence (DNA): TGTGCCAGCAGCTTAGCGCGGGGGGACTACGAGCAGTACTTC. Encoded protein: CASSLARGDYEQYF.

V gene TRBV7-2 combines with J gene TRBJ2-6; 12 bases line up with TRBD2. This CDR3 region has 18 residues. CDR1 SGHTA and CDR2 FQGNSA come from the germline V gene. V dropped 6 bases and J dropped 2; count of bases not matched to a gene: 8. The CDR3 DNA follows: TGTGCCAGCAGGCTAGCGGGAGGGCTGGGCGCTGGGGCCAACGTCCTGACTTTC. Protein product: CASRLAGGLGAGANVLTF.

The J gene is TRBJ2-2, the V gene TRBV28; a possible D gene is TRBD1 (6 bases). The CDR3 totals 15 residues. CDR1 is MDHEN and CDR2 is SYDVKM in the germline V gene. Trimming took 8 bases from V and 5 from J, leaving 18 bases between them. The CDR3 loop reads CASESGGVVTGELFF. CDR3 coding DNA: TGTGCCAGCGAAAGTGGGGGCGTAGTAACCGGGGAGCTGTTTTTT. The full variable domain, in which reference TRBV28 and TRBJ2-2 provide the parts outside the CDR3, is DVKVTQSSRYLVKRTGEKVFLECVQDMDHENMFWYRQDPGLGLRLIYFSYDVKMKEKGDIPEGYSVSREKKERFSLILESASTNQTSMYLCASESGGVVTGELFFGEGSRLTVL.